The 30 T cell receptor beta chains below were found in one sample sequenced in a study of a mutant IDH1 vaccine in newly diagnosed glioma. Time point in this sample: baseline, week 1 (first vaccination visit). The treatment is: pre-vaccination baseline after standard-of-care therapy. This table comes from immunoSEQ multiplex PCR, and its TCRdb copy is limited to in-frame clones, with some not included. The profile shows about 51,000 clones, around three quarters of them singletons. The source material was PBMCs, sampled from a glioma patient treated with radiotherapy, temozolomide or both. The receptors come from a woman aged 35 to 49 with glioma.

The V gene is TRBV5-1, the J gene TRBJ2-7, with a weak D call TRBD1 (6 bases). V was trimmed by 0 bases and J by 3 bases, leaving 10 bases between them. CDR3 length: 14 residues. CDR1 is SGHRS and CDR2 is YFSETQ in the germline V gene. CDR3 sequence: CASSLVQGNYEQYF. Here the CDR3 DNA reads TGCGCCAGCAGCTTGGTTCAGGGGAACTACGAGCAGTACTTC.

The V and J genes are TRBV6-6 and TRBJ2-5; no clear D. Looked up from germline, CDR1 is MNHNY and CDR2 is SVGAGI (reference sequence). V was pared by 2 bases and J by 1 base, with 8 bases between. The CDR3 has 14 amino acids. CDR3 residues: CASSYISGQETQYF. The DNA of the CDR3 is TGTGCCAGCAGTTACATCTCGGGCCAAGAGACCCAGTACTTC.

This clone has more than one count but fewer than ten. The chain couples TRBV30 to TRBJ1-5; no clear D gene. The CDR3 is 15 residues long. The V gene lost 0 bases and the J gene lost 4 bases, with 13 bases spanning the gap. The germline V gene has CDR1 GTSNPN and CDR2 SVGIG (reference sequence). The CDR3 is CAWSVGGSTNQPQHF. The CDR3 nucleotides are TGTGCCTGGAGTGTAGGAGGGTCGACTAATCAGCCCCAGCATTTT.

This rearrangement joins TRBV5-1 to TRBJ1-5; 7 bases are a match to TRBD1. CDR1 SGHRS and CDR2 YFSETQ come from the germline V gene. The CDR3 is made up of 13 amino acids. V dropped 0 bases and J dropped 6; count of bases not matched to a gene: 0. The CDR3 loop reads CASSLDRGQPQHF. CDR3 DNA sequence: TGCGCCAGCAGCTTGGACAGGGGTCAGCCCCAGCATTTT.

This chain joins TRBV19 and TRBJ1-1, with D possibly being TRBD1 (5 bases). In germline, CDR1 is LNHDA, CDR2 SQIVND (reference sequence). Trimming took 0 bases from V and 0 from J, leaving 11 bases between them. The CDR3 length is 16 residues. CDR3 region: CASSIDQGRMNTEAFF. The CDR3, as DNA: TGTGCCAGTAGTATAGATCAGGGTCGGATGAACACTGAAGCTTTCTTT. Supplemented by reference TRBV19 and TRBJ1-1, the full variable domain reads DGGITQSPKYLFRKEGQNVTLSCEQNLNHDAMYWYRQDPGQGLRLIYYSQIVNDFQKGDIAEGYSVSREKKESFPLTVTSAQKNPTAFYLCASSIDQGRMNTEAFFGQGTRLTVV.

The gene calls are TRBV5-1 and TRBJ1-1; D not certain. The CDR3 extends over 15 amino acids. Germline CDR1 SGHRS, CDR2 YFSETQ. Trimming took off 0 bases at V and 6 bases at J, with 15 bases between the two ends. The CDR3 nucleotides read TGCGCCAGCAGCTTGGATGGCGCAGCGTTCGCTGAAGCTTTCTTT. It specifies CASSLDGAAFAEAFF.

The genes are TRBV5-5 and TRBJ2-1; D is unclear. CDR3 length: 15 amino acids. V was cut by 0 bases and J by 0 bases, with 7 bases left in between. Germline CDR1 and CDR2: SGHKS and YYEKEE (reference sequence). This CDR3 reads CASSLGRSSYNEQFF. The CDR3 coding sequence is TGTGCCAGCAGCTTGGGGCGGTCCTCCTACAATGAGCAGTTCTTC.

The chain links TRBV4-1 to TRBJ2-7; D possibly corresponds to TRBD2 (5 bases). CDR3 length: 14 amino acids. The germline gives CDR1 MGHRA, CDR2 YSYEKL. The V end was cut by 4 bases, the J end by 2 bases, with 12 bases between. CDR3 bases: TGCGCCAGCAGCCTGACTACAGAACCCTACGAGCAGTACTTC. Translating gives CASSLTTEPYEQYF.

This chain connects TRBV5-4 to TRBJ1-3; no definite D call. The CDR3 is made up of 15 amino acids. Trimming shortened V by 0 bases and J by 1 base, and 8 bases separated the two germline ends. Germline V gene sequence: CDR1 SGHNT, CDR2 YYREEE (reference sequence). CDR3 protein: CASSLAGGSGNTIYF. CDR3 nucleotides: TGTGCCAGCAGCTTGGCTGGTGGATCTGGAAACACCATATATTTT.

DNA for the CDR3: TGTGCCATCAGTGAGAGGGGGGCGCTAATGAACACTGAAGCTTTCTTT. Residues: CAISERGALMNTEAFF. V and J are TRBV10-3 and TRBJ1-1, with D perhaps TRBD1 (6 bases). The CDR3 has 16 amino acids. Per the germline V gene, CDR1 is ENHRY and CDR2 is SYGVKD. V shed 2 bases and J shed 0 bases, with 13 bases lying between them.

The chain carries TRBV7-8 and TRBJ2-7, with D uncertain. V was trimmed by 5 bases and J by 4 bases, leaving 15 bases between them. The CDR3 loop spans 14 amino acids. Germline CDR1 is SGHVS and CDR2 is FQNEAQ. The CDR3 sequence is CASSARPDGYEQYF. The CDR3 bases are TGTGCCAGCAGCGCCCGTCCCGACGGGTACGAGCAGTACTTC. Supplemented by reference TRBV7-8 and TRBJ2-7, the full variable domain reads GAGVSQSPRYKVAKRGQDVALRCDPISGHVSLFWYQQALGQGPEFLTYFQNEAQLDKSGLPSDRFFAERPEGSVSTLKIQRTQQEDSAVYLCASSARPDGYEQYFGPGTRLTVT.

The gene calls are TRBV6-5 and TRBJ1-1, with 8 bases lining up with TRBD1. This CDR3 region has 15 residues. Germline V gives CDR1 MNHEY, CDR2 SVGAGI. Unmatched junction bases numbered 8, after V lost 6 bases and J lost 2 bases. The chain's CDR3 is CASSLLGTGNTEAFF. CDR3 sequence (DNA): TGTGCCAGCAGCTTATTAGGGACAGGCAACACTGAAGCTTTCTTT.

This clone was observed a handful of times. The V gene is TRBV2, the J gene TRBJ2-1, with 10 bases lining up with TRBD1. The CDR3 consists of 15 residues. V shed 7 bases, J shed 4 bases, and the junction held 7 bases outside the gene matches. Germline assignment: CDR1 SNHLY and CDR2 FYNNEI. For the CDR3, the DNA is TGTGCCAGCATGGAGAGGGGACAGGGGTACAATGAGCAGTTCTTC. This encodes CASMERGQGYNEQFF.

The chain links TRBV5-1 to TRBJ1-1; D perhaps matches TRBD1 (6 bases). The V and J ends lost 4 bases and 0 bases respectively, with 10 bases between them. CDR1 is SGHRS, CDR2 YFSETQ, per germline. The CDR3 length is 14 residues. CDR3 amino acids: CASSADRLNTEAFF. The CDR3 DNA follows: TGCGCCAGCAGCGCGGACAGATTGAACACTGAAGCTTTCTTT. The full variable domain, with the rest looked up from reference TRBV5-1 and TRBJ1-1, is KAGVTQTPRYLIKTRGQQVTLSCSPISGHRSVSWYQQTPGQGLQFLFEYFSETQRNKGNFPGRFSGRQFSNSRSEMNVSTLELGDSALYLCASSADRLNTEAFFGQGTRLTVV.

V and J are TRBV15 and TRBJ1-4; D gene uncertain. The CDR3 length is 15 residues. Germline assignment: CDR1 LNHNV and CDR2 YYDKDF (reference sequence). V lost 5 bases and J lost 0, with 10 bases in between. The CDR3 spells CATSGFGTTNEKLFF. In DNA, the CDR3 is TGTGCCACCAGCGGTTTCGGGACAACTAATGAAAAACTGTTTTTT.

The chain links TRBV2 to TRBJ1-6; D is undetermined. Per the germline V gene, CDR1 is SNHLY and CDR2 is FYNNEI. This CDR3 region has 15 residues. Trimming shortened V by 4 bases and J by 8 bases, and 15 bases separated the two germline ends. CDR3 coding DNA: TGTGCCAGCAGTGGCAGTGTCCTGAGAGATTCACCCCTCCACTTT. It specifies CASSGSVLRDSPLHF.

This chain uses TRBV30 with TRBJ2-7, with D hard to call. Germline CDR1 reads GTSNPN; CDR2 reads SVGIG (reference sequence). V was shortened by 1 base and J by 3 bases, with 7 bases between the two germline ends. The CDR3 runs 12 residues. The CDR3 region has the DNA TGTGCCTGGAGTGGGAAGAACTACGAGCAGTACTTC. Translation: CAWSGKNYEQYF.

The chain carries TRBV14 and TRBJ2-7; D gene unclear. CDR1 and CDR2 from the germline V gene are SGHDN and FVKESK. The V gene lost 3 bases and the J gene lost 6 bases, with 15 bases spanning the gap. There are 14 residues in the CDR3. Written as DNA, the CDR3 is TGTGCCAGCAGCCACGACTCCTACAGAATCGAGCAGTACTTC. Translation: CASSHDSYRIEQYF. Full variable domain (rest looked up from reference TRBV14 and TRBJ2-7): EAGVTQFPSHSVIEKGQTVTLRCDPISGHDNLYWYRRVMGKEIKFLLHFVKESKQDESGMPNNRFLAERTGGTYSTLKVQPAELEDSGVYFCASSHDSYRIEQYFGPGTRLTVT.

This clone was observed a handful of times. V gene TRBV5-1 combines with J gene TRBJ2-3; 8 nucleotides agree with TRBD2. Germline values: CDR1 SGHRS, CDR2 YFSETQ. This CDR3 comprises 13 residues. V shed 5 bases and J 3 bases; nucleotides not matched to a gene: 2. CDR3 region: CASRRGATDTQYF. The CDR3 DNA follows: TGCGCCAGCAGGCGGGGGGCAACAGATACGCAGTATTTT.

CDR3 amino acids: CASSRDYQETQYF. CDR3 nucleotides: TGCGCCAGCAGTCGGGACTACCAAGAGACCCAGTACTTC. The rearrangement links TRBV5-1 to TRBJ2-5, with D maybe TRBD2 (6 bases). The V gene's germline CDR1 is SGHRS and CDR2 YFSETQ. This CDR3 has 13 residues. V lost 5 bases and J 0 bases, leaving 8 bases between the germline ends.

The CDR3 sequence is CARTPGTGNYGYTF. The DNA for the CDR3 is TGTGCCAGAACACCCGGGACAGGGAACTATGGCTACACCTTC. This chain uses TRBV2 with TRBJ1-2, with 9 bases aligning to TRBD1. The length of the CDR3 is 14 residues. CDR1 is SNHLY, CDR2 FYNNEI, per germline. J lost 2 bases, V lost 9 bases, and 7 bases had no gene match.

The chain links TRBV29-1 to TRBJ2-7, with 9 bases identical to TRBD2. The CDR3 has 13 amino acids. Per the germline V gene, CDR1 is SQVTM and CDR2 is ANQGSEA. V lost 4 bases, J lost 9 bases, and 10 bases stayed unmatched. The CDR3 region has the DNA TGCAGCGTTGCCAGCGGGGGGCCTCAAGGGCAGTACTTC. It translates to CSVASGGPQGQYF.

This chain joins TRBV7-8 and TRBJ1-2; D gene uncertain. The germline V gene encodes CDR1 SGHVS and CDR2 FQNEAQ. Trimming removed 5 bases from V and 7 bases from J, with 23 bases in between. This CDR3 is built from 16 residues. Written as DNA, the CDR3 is TGTGCCAGCAGCAACGGGCCCTCGAGGGTTATATCTGGCTACACCTTC. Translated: CASSNGPSRVISGYTF.

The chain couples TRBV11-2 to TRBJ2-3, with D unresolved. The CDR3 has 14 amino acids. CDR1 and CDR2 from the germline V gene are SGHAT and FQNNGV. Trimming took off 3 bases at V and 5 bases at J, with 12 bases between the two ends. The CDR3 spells CASSLGTAQDTQYF. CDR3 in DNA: TGTGCCAGCAGCTTGGGAACTGCACAAGATACGCAGTATTTT.

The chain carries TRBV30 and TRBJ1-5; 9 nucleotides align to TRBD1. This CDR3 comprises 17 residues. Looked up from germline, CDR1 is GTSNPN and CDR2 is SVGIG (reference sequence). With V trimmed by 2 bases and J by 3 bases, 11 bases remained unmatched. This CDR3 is CAWSRSRTGGNNQPQHF. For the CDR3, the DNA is TGTGCCTGGAGTCGGAGTCGTACAGGGGGCAACAATCAGCCCCAGCATTTT. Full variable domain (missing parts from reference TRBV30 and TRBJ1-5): SQTIHQWPATLVQPVGSPLSLECTVEGTSNPNLYWYRQAAGRGLQLLFYSVGIGQISSEVPQNLSASRPQDRQFILSSKKLLLSDSGFYLCAWSRSRTGGNNQPQHFGDGTRLSIL.

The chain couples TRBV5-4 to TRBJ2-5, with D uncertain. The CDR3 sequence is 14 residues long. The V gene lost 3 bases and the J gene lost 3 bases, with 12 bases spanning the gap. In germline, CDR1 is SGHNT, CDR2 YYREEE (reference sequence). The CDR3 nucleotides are TGTGCCAGCAGCTCCGCACCCCCTGAAGAGACCCAGTACTTC. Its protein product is CASSSAPPEETQYF.

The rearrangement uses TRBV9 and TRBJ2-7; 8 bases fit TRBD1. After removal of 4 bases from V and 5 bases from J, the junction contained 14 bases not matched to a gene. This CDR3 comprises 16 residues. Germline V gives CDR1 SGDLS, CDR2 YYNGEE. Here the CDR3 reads CASSSSSRTGTHEQYF. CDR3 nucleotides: TGTGCCAGCAGCTCCTCCTCAAGGACAGGGACCCACGAGCAGTACTTC.

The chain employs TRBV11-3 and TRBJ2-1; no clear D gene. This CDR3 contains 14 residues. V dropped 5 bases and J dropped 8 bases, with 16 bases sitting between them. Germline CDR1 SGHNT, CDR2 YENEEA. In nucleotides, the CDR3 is TGTGCCAGCAGCCAGGTGAGCATGAGCGATGAGCAGTTCTTC. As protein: CASSQVSMSDEQFF. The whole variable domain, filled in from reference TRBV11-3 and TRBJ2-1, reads EAGVVQSPRYKIIEKKQPVAFWCNPISGHNTLYWYLQNLGQGPELLIRYENEEAVDDSQLPKDRFSAERLKGVDSTLKIQPAELGDSAVYLCASSQVSMSDEQFFGPGTRLTVL.

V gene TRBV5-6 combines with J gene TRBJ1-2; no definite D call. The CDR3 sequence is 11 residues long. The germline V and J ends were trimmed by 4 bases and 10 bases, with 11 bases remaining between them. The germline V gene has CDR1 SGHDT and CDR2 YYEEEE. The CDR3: CASSHGLVYTF. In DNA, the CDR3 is TGTGCCAGCAGCCATGGACTCGTCTACACCTTC.

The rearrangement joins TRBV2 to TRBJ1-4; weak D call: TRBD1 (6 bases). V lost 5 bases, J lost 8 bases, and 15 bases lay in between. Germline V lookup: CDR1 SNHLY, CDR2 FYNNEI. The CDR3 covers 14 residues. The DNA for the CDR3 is TGTGCCAGCAGTTCGCAGGGGAAGCAGGAAAAACTGTTTTTT. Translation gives CASSSQGKQEKLFF.